The sample holds many counts of the clone carrying this T cell receptor beta chain. What it recognizes is unknown. TCRdb itself ran the 5' RACE reads through MiXCR, one entry per CDR3 protein. Of some 120,000 distinct CDR3 sequences detected, around 15% appear once; the ten largest clones hold around 3%. This entry comes from a study of CD8 T cells in ankylosing spondylitis. Study-level findings and limits: Made up of about eight highly homologous variants, a TCR beta motif appeared characteristic of ankylosing spondylitis blood. Researchers reportedly found disease-linked clones significantly enriched in matched ankylosing spondylitis synovial fluid.

The CDR3 contains 16 residues. V was trimmed by 6 bases and J by 4 bases, leaving 18 bases between them. Sequencing was performed on blood, either unsorted or a sorted T cell fraction (not recorded which). The chain combines TRBV12-3 or TRBV12-4 with TRBJ2-2; tentatively, D is TRBD1 (5 bases). The receptor was derived from a female donor with ankylosing spondylitis or in good health (not recorded which). The CDR3 protein is CASSYTQGGITGELFF. For the CDR3, the DNA is TGTGCCAGCAGCTATACGCAGGGCGGAATCACCGGGGAGCTGTTTTTT.